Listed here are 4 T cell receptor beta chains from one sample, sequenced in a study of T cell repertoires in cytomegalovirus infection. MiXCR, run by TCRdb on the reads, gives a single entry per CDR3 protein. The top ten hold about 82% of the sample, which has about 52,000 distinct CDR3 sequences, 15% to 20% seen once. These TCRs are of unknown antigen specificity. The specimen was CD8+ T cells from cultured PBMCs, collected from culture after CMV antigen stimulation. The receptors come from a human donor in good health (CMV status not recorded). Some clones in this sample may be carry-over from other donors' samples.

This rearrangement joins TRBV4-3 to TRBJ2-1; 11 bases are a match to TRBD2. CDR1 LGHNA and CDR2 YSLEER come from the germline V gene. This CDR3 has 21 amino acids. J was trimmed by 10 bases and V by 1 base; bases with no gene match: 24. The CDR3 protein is CASSQAGLAGGPRSGGFEQFF. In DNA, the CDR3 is TGCGCCAGCAGCCAAGCGGGTCTAGCGGGGGGACCTCGTTCTGGGGGATTCGAGCAGTTCTTC.

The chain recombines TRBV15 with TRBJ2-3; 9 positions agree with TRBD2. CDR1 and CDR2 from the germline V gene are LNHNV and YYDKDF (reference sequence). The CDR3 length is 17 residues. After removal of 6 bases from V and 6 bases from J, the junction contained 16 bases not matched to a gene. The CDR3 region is CATRTASGSGGRDTQYF. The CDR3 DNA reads TGTGCCACCAGAACTGCTTCGGGTAGCGGGGGAAGGGATACGCAGTATTTT. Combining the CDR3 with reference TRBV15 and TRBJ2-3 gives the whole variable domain DAMVIQNPRYQVTQFGKPVTLSCSQTLNHNVMYWYQQKSSQAPKLLFHYYDKDFNNEADTPDNFQSRRPNTSFCFLDIRSPGLGDTAMYLCATRTASGSGGRDTQYFGPGTRLTVL.

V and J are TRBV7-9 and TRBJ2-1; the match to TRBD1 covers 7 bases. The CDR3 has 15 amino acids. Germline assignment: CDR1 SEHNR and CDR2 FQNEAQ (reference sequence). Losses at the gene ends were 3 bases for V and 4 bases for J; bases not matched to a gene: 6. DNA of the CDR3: TGTGCCAGCAGCTTTACCGGGACAGCGTACAATGAGCAGTTCTTC. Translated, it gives CASSFTGTAYNEQFF.

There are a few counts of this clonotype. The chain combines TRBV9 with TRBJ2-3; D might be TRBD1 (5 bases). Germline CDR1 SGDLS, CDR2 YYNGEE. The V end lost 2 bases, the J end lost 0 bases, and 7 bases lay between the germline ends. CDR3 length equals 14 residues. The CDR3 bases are TGTGCCAGCAGCGTCCAGGGTAGCACAGATACGCAGTATTTT. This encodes CASSVQGSTDTQYF.